This T cell receptor (beta chain) is from a study of cytomegalovirus exposure and HLA in healthy donors. Notes on the study in general: According to the study, roughly 180 TCR beta chains were cytomegalovirus-associated.

This CDR3 is built from 13 residues. V shed 2 bases and J 8 bases; nucleotides not matched to a gene: 3. The germline V gene has CDR1 SGDLS and CDR2 YYNGEE. In the case of this clone: Its antigen remains unidentified.

Generated by immunoSEQ multiplex PCR, the TCRdb table keeps only in-frame clones and is missing some. The table lists 150,000 to 200,000 clones, approximately 86% of them singletons. The source material was PBMCs. The rearrangement joins TRBV9 to TRBJ2-1, with 8 bases aligning to TRBD1. The sequence was obtained from a man under 40 in good health and CMV-seropositive. CDR3 in amino acids: CASSVQGADEQFF. Written as DNA, the CDR3 is TGTGCCAGCAGCGTTCAGGGGGCCGATGAGCAGTTCTTC.